This TCR beta chain derives from a study of blood T cell repertoires in COVID-19. Study members were between roughly 18 and 100 years old and lived in fewer than 30 US regions. Donors were grouped by their self-reported clinical history. Exposed volunteers were people who met a COVID-19 case within 2 weeks before study entry. V was clipped by 4 bases and J by 2 bases; unmatched bases: 5. CDR1 and CDR2 (germline): KGHDR, SFDVKD. This CDR3 comprises 15 residues. Sequenced by immunoSEQ multiplex PCR; TCRdb stores in-frame clones only, minus some. The sample records roughly 250,000 clones, roughly 88% being singletons.

This receptor was obtained from a woman in her thirties or forties who had been exposed to COVID-19. Material: PBMCs or T cells enriched from blood (not recorded which). This chain links TRBV24-1 with TRBJ2-7; 9 bases match TRBD1. The CDR3 nucleotides read TGTGCCACCAGTGACCCGACAGGGGGGACCTACGAGCAGTACTTC. As protein: CATSDPTGGTYEQYF.